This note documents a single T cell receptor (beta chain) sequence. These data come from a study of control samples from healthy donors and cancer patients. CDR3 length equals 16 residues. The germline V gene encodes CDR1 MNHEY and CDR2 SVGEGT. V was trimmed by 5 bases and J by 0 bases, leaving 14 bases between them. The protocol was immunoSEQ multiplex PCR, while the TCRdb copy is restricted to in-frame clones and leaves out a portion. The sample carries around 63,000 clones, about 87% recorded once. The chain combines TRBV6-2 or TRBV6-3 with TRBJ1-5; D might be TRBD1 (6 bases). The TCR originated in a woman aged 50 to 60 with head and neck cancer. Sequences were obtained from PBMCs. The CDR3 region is CASSGLGGASNQPQHF. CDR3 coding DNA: TGTGCCAGCAGTGGACTAGGGGGGGCTAGCAATCAGCCCCAGCATTTT.